This TCR beta chain was recorded in a study of pediatric ulcerative colitis. Sequencing used immunoSEQ multiplex PCR; TCRdb keeps in-frame clones, though not all of them. The sample lists tens of thousands of clones, less than 90% seen once, with around 3.6% in the top ten. Trimming took off 2 bases at V and 2 bases at J, with 15 bases between the two ends. CDR1 GTSNPN and CDR2 SVGIG come from the germline V gene (reference sequence). The CDR3 has 15 amino acids. The sequence was collected from a boy aged 5-17 years with severe ulcerative colitis. The sequenced sample was blood. The chain joins TRBV30 to TRBJ1-2; D call uncertain. The CDR3: CAWSYGQALNYGYTF. Written as DNA, the CDR3 is TGTGCCTGGAGTTACGGGCAGGCTCTCAACTATGGCTACACCTTC. The variable domain in full, completed from reference TRBV30 and TRBJ1-2, reads SQTIHQWPATLVQPVGSPLSLECTVEGTSNPNLYWYRQAAGRGLQLLFYSVGIGQISSEVPQNLSASRPQDRQFILSSKKLLLSDSGFYLCAWSYGQALNYGYTFGSGTRLTVV.